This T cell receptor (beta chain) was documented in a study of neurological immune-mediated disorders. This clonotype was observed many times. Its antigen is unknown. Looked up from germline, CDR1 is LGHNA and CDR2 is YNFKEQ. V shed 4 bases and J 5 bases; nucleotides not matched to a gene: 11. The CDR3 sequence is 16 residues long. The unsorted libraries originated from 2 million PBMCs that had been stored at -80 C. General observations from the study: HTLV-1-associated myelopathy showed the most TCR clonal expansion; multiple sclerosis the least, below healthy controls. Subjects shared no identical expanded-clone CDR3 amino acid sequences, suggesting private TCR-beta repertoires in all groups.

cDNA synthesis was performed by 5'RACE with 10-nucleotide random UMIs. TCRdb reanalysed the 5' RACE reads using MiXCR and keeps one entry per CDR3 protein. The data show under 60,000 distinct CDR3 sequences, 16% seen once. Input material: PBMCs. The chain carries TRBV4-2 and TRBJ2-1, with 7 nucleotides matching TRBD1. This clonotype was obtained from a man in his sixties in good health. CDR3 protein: CASSRRIGQVHNEQFF. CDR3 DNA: TGTGCCAGCAGCCGCCGAATAGGACAGGTACACAATGAGCAGTTCTTC.